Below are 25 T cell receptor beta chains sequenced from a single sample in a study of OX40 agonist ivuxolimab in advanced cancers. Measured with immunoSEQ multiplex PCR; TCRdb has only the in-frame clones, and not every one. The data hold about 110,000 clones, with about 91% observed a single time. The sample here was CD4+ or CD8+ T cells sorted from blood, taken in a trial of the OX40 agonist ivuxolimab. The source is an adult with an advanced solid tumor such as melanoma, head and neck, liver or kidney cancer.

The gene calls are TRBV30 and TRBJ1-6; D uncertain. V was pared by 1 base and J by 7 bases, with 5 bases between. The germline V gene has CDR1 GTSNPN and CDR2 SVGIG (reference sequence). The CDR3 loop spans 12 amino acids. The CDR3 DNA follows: TGTGCCTGGAGTGCGGGGAATTCACCCCTCCACTTT. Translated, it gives CAWSAGNSPLHF.

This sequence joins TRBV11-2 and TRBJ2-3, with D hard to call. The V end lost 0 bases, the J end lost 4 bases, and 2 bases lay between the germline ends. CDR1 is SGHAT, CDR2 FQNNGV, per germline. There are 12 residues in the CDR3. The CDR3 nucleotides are TGTGCCAGCAGCTTAGATCCAGATACGCAGTATTTT. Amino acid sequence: CASSLDPDTQYF. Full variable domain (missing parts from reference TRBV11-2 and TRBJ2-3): EAGVAQSPRYKIIEKRQSVAFWCNPISGHATLYWYQQILGQGPKLLIQFQNNGVVDDSQLPKDRFSAERLKGVDSTLKIQPAKLEDSAVYLCASSLDPDTQYFGPGTRLTVL.

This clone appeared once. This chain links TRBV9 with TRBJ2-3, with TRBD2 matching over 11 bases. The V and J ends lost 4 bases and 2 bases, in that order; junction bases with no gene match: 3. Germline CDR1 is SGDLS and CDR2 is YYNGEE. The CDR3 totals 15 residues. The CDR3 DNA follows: TGTGCCAGCAGCCCGACTAGCGGGGCCACAGATACGCAGTATTTT. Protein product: CASSPTSGATDTQYF.

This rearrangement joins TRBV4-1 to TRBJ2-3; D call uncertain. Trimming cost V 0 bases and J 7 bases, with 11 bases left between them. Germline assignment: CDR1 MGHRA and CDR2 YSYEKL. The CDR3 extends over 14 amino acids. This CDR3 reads CASSQEALLHTQYF. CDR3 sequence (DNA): TGCGCCAGCAGCCAAGAAGCCCTCTTACATACGCAGTATTTT.

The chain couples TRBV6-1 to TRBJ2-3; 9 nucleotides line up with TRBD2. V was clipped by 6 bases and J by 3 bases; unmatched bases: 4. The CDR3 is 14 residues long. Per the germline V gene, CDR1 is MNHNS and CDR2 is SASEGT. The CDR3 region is CASSALAGTDTQYF. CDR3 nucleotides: TGTGCCAGCAGCGCCCTAGCGGGGACAGATACGCAGTATTTT.

CDR3 DNA sequence: TGTGCCAGCAGCGTAGAATGGGATACGCAGTATTTT. Residues: CASSVEWDTQYF. V is TRBV9 and J is TRBJ2-3; unclear D gene. Germline V gene sequence: CDR1 SGDLS, CDR2 YYNGEE. The CDR3 totals 12 residues. V was clipped by 0 bases and J by 6 bases, with 5 bases between them.

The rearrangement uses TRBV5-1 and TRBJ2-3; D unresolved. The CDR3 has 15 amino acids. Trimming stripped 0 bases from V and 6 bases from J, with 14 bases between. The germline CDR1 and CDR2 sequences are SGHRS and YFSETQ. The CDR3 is CASSLEQIIADTQYF. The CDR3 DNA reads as TGCGCCAGCAGCTTGGAACAGATCATTGCGGATACGCAGTATTTT.

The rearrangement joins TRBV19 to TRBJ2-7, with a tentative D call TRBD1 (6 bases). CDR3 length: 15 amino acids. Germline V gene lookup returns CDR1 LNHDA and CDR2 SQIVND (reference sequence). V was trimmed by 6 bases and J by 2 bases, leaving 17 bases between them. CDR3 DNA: TGTGCCAGTAGCCGAGACAGGTGGGGCGCCTACGAGCAGTACTTC. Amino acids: CASSRDRWGAYEQYF.

The CDR3 here is CASSPLRVLGTEAFF. CDR3 bases: TGTGCCAGCTCACCCCTCAGGGTATTAGGAACTGAAGCTTTCTTT. The chain carries TRBV18 and TRBJ1-1, with TRBD1 as a possible D gene (5 bases). Trimming took off 3 bases at V and 5 bases at J, with 16 bases between the two ends. CDR1 is KGHSH, CDR2 LQKENI, per germline. The CDR3 loop spans 15 amino acids.

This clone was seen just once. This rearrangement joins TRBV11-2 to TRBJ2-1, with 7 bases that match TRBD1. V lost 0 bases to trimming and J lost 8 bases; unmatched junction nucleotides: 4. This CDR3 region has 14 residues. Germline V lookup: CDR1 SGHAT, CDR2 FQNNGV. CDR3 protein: CASSLEYRGDEQFF. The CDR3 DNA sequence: TGTGCCAGCAGCTTAGAGTACAGGGGCGATGAGCAGTTCTTC.

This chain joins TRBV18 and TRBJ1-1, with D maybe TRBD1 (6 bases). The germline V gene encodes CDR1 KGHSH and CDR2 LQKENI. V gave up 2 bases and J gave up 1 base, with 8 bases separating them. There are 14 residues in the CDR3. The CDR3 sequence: CASSPTGQNTEAFF. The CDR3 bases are TGTGCCAGCTCACCAACGGGACAGAACACTGAAGCTTTCTTT.

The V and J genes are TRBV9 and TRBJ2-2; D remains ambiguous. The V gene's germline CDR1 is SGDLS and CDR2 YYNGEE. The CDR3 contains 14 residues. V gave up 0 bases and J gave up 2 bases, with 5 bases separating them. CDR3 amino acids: CASSVGLNTGELFF. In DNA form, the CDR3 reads TGTGCCAGCAGCGTAGGTCTAAACACCGGGGAGCTGTTTTTT.

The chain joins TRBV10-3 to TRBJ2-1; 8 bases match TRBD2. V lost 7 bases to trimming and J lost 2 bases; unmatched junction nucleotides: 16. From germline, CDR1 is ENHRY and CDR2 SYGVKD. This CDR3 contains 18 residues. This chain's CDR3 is CAINAGRIGLAAYNEQFF. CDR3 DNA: TGTGCCATCAATGCCGGACGAATAGGACTAGCAGCCTACAATGAGCAGTTCTTC.

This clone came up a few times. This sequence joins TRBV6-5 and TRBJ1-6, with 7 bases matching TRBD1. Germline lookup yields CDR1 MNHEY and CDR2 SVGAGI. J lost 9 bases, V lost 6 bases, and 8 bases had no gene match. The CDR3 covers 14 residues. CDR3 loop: CASRDGQASSPLHF. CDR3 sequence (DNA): TGTGCCAGCAGAGATGGACAGGCCTCTTCACCCCTCCACTTT.

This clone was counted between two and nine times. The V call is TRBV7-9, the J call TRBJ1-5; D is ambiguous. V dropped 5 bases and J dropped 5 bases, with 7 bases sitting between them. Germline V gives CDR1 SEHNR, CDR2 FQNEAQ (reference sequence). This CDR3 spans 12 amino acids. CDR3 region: CASSRSDQPQHF. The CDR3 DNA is TGTGCCAGCAGCCGCAGCGATCAGCCCCAGCATTTT.

CDR3 sequence: CASSVRQGYGYGYTF. The CDR3 DNA sequence: TGTGCCAGCTCAGTACGACAGGGATATGGCTATGGCTACACCTTC. The chain is built from TRBV18 and TRBJ1-2; 7 bases map to TRBD1. Trimming at V came to 5 bases and at J to 4 bases, leaving 10 bases not matched to a gene. The CDR3 is 15 residues long. Germline assignment: CDR1 KGHSH and CDR2 LQKENI.

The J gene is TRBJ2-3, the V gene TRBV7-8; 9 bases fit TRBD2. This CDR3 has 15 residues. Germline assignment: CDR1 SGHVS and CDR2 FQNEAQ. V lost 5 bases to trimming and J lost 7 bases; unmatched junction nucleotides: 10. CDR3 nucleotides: TGTGCCAGCAGCCTCCTAGCGGGGACGGAGAATACGCAGTATTTT. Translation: CASSLLAGTENTQYF.

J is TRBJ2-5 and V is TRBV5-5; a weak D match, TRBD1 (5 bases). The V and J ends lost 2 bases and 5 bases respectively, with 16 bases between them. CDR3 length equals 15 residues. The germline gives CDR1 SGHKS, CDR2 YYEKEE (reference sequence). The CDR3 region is CASSFFQDTPETQYF. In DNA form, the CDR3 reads TGTGCCAGCAGCTTTTTTCAGGACACTCCGGAGACCCAGTACTTC.

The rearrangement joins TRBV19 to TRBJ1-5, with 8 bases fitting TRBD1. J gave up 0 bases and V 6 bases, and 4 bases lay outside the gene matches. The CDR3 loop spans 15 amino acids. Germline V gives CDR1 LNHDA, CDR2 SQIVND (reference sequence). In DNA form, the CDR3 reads TGTGCCAGTAGCCGACAGGGGAATAGCAATCAGCCCCAGCATTTT. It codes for CASSRQGNSNQPQHF.

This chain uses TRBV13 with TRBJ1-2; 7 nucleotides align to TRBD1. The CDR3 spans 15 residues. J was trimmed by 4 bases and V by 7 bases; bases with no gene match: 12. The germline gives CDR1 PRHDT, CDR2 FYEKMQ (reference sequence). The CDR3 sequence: CASTTARGASYGYTF. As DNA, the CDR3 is TGTGCCAGCACCACGGCCAGGGGGGCCTCCTATGGCTACACCTTC.

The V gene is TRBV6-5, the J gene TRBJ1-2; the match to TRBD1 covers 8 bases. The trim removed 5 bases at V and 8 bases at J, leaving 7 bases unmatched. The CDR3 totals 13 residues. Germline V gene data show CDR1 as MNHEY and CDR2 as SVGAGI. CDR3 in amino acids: CASSSPGGLGYTF. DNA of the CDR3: TGTGCCAGCAGTAGCCCAGGGGGCCTGGGCTACACCTTC.

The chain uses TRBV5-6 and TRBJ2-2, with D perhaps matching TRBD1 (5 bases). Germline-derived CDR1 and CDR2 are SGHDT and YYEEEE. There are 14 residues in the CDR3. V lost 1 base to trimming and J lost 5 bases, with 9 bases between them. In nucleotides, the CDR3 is TGTGCCAGCAGCTTGCGACAGAGAACCGGGGAGCTGTTTTTT. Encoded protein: CASSLRQRTGELFF.

CDR3 in amino acids: CASSPEQGALYGYTF. CDR3 nucleotides: TGTGCCAGCTCACCTGAACAGGGGGCGCTTTACGGCTACACCTTC. The chain combines TRBV18 with TRBJ1-2, with 9 bases fitting TRBD1. Germline CDR1 is KGHSH and CDR2 is LQKENI. Trimming removed 3 bases from V and 8 bases from J; junction bases left unmatched: 10. The CDR3 spans 15 residues. The entire variable domain, with the rest obtained from reference TRBV18 and TRBJ1-2, is as follows: NAGVMQNPRHLVRRRGQEARLRCSPMKGHSHVYWYRQLPEEGLKFMVYLQKENIIDESGMPKERFSAEFPKEGPSILRIQQVVRGDSAAYFCASSPEQGALYGYTFGSGTRLTVV.

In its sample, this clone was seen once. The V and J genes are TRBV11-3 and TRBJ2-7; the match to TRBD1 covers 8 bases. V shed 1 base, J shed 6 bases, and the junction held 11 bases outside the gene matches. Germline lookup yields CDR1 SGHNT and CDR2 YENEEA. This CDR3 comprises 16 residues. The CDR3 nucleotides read TGTGCCAGCAGCTTAGCCGGACAGGGAGCGATTGGCGAGCAGTACTTC. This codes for CASSLAGQGAIGEQYF. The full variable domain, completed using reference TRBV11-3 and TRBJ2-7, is EAGVVQSPRYKIIEKKQPVAFWCNPISGHNTLYWYLQNLGQGPELLIRYENEEAVDDSQLPKDRFSAERLKGVDSTLKIQPAELGDSAVYLCASSLAGQGAIGEQYFGPGTRLTVT.

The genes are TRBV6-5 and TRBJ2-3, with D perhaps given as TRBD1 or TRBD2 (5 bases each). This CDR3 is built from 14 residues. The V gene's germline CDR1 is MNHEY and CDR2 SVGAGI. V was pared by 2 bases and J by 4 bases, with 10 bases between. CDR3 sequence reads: CASSYRDASDTQYF. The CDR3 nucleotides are TGTGCCAGCAGTTACCGGGACGCTTCAGATACGCAGTATTTT.